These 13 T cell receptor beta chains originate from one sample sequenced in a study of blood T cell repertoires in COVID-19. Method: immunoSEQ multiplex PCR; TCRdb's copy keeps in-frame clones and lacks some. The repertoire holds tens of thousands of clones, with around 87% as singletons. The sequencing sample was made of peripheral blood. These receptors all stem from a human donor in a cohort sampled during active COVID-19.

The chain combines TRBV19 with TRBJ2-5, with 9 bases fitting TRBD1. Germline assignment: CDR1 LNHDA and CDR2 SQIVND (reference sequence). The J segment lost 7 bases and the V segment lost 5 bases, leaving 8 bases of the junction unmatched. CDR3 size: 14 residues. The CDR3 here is CASSPTGGGGTQYF. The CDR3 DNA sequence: TGTGCCAGTAGTCCGACAGGGGGAGGGGGGACCCAGTACTTC.

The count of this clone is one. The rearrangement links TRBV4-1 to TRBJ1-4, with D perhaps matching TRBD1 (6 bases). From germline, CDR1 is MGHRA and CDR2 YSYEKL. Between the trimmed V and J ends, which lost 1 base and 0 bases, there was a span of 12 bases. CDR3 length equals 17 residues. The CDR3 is CASSQARTATTNEKLFF. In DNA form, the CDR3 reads TGCGCCAGCAGCCAAGCCAGGACAGCCACAACTAATGAAAAACTGTTTTTT.

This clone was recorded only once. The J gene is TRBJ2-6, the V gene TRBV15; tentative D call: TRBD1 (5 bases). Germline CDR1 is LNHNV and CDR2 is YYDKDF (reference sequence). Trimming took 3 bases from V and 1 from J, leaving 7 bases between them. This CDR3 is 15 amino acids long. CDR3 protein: CATSSRVSGANVLTF. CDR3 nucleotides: TGTGCCACCAGCAGCAGGGTGTCTGGGGCCAACGTCCTGACTTTC. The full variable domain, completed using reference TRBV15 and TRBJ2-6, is DAMVIQNPRYQVTQFGKPVTLSCSQTLNHNVMYWYQQKSSQAPKLLFHYYDKDFNNEADTPDNFQSRRPNTSFCFLDIRSPGLGDTAMYLCATSSRVSGANVLTFGAGSRLTVL.

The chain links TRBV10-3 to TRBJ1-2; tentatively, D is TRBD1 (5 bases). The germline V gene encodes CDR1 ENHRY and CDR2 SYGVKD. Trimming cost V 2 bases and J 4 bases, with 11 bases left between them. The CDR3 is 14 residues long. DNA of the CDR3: TGTGCCATCAGTGAGGACAGCTTGGGCTATGGCTACACCTTC. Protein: CAISEDSLGYGYTF.

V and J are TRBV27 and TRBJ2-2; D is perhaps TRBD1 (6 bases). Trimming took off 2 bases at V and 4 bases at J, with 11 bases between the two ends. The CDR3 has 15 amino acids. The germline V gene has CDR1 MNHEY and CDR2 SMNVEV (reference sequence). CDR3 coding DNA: TGTGCCAGCAGTTTAGGGCAGGGGACCACCGGGGAGCTGTTTTTT. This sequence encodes CASSLGQGTTGELFF.

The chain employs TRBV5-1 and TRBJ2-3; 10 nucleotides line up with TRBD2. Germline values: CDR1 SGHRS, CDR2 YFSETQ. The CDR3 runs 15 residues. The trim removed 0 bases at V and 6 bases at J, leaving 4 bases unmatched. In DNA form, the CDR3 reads TGCGCCAGCAGCTTGGAGCTAGCGGGGGTGGATACGCAGTATTTT. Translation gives CASSLELAGVDTQYF.

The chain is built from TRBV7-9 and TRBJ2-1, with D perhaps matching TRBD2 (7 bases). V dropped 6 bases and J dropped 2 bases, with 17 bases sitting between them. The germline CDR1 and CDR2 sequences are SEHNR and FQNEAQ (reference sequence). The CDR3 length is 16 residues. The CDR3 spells CASRGIGGATYNEQFF. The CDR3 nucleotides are TGTGCCAGCAGGGGAATTGGGGGGGCCACCTACAATGAGCAGTTCTTC.

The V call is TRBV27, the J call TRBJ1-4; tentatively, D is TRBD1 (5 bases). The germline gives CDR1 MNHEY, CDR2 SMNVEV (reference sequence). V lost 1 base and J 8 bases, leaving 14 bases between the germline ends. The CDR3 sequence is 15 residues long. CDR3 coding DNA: TGTGCCAGCAGTTTATTTGGGGCGGTAAGGGAAAAACTGTTTTTT. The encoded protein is CASSLFGAVREKLFF.

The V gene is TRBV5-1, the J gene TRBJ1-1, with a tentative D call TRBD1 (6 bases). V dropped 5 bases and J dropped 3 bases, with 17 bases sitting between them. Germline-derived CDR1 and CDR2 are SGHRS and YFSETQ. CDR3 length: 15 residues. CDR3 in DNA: TGCGCCAGCAGGCCACAGGGTCTTGGGCACACTGAAGCTTTCTTT. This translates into CASRPQGLGHTEAFF.

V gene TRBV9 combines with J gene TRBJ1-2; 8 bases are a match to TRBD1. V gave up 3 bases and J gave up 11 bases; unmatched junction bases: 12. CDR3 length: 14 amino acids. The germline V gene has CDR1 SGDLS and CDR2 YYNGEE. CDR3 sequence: CASSGAHPQGGYTF. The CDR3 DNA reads TGTGCCAGCAGCGGAGCCCACCCACAGGGGGGGTACACCTTC.

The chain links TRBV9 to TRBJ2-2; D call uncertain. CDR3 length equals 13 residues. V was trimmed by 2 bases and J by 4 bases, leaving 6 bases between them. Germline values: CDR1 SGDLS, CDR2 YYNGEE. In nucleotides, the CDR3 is TGTGCCAGCAGCGTTCTTAGCACCGGGGAGCTGTTTTTT. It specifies CASSVLSTGELFF.

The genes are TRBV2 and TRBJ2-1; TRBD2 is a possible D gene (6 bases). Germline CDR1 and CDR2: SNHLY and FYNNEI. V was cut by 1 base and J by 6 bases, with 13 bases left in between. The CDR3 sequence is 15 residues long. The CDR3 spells CASSEEGLGGNEQFF. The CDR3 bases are TGTGCCAGCAGTGAAGAGGGGCTGGGAGGCAATGAGCAGTTCTTC.

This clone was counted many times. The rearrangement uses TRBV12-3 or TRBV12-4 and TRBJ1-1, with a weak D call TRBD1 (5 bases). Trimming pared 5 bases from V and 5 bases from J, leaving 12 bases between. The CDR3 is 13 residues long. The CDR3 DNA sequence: TGTGCCAGCAGTCCCGGGGGTTCGACTGAAGCTTTCTTT. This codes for CASSPGGSTEAFF.